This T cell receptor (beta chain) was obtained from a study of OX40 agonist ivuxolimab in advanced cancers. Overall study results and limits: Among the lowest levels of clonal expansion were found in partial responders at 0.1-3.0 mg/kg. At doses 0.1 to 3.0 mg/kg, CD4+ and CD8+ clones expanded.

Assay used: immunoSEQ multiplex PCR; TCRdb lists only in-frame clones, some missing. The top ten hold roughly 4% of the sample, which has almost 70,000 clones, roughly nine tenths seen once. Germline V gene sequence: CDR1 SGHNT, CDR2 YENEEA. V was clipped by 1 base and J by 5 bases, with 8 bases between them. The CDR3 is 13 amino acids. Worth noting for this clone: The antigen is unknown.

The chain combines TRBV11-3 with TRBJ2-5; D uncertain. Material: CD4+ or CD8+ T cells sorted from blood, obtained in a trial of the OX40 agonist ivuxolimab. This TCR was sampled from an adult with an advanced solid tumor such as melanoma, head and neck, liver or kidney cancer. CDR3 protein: CASSLVSSETQYF. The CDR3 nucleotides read TGTGCCAGCAGCTTAGTTTCGTCGGAGACCCAGTACTTC.